These T cell receptor beta chains were read from a single sample in a study of blood T cell repertoires in COVID-19. The protocol was immunoSEQ multiplex PCR, while the TCRdb copy is restricted to in-frame clones and leaves out a portion. The sample contains 140,000 to 150,000 clones, approximately 80% of which appear only once. Sequencing used peripheral blood. The receptors shown here come from a human donor in a cohort sampled during active COVID-19. Each CDR3 is given with its conserved first and last residue. D genes are given only for firm matches. The listing skips clone size in some rows; elsewhere it reads once, few, many or a size class.

V	size	J	D	CDR3	DNA
TRBV19	NA	TRBJ2-7	TRBD1	CASSYRGQGVGRSYEQYF	TGTGCCAGTAGTTACCGGGGACAGGGTGTCGGGAGGAGCTACGAGCAGTACTTC
TRBV5-1	once	TRBJ2-7	TRBD2	CASSLEVSGSQQQYF	TGCGCCAGCAGCTTGGAGGTTAGCGGGAGCCAACAACAGTACTTC
TRBV9	NA	TRBJ2-7	TRBD2	CASSVGGRLAGQYEQYF	TGTGCCAGCAGCGTAGGAGGGCGACTAGCGGGACAGTACGAGCAGTACTTC
TRBV6-2/TRBV6-3	NA	TRBJ2-1	TRBD2	CASSTWGRAFGDNEQFF	TGTGCCAGCAGTACCTGGGGGAGGGCCTTCGGCGACAATGAGCAGTTCTTC
TRBV7-2	NA	TRBJ2-5	TRBD1	CASSSKWGQGETQYF	TGTGCCAGCAGCTCAAAATGGGGACAGGGAGAGACCCAGTACTTC
TRBV19	few	TRBJ1-1	TRBD1	CASSPRDSLNTEAFF	TGTGCCAGTAGTCCCCGGGACAGCTTGAACACTGAAGCTTTCTTT
TRBV2	once	TRBJ1-6	NA	CASSSQGGNSPLHF	TGTGCCAGCAGTAGTCAAGGGGGAAATTCACCCCTCCACTTT
TRBV6-6	few	TRBJ2-7	NA	CASSQSRYEQYF	TGTGCCAGCAGCCAATCGCGTTACGAGCAGTACTTC
TRBV29-1	NA	TRBJ2-2	NA	CSALGGNANTGELFF	TGCAGCGCCCTAGGCGGAAACGCGAACACCGGGGAGCTGTTTTTT
TRBV19	NA	TRBJ2-7	TRBD1	CASDPGTGSYEQYF	TGTGCCAGTGACCCCGGGACAGGATCCTACGAGCAGTACTTC
TRBV1	NA	TRBJ2-5	NA	CTSSQASSGIETQYF	TGCACCAGCAGCCAAGCTTCTAGCGGGATTGAGACCCAGTACTTC
TRBV2	NA	TRBJ1-5	NA	CASSSPGGFNQPQHF	TGTGCCAGCAGCTCCCCCGGAGGGTTTAATCAGCCCCAGCATTTT
TRBV7-6	NA	TRBJ2-7	TRBD2	CASSQTSRSSYEQYF	TGTGCCAGCAGCCAGACTAGCAGGAGCTCCTACGAGCAGTACTTC
TRBV4-3	few	TRBJ1-5	TRBD1	CASSREDRGNQPQHF	TGCGCCAGCAGCCGGGAAGACAGGGGCAATCAGCCCCAGCATTTT
TRBV9	NA	TRBJ2-7	TRBD1	CASSVGQGAQASYEQYF	TGTGCCAGCAGCGTGGGACAGGGGGCGCAGGCCTCCTACGAGCAGTACTTC
TRBV27	NA	TRBJ2-7	TRBD1	CASSRRQGVYEQYF	TGTGCCAGCTCCCGCCGACAGGGGGTATACGAGCAGTACTTC
TRBV18	once	TRBJ2-7	NA	CASSPSRSGPYEQYF	TGTGCCAGCTCACCAAGTAGAAGCGGCCCCTACGAGCAGTACTTC
TRBV7-2	NA	TRBJ2-7	NA	CASSSQGDYEQYF	TGTGCCAGCAGCAGTCAGGGCGACTACGAGCAGTACTTC
TRBV24-1	NA	TRBJ2-7	TRBD1	CATSDTTTGRTYEQYF	TGTGCCACCAGTGATACGACGACAGGGCGCACCTACGAGCAGTACTTC
TRBV15	once	TRBJ2-5	TRBD2	CATSRGWGTSGRDSAQYF	TGTGCCACCAGCAGAGGATGGGGGACTAGCGGGAGGGATTCCGCCCAGTACTTC
TRBV28	once	TRBJ1-1	NA	CASSLPRDMNTEAFF	TGTGCCAGCAGTTTACCCCGGGACATGAACACTGAAGCTTTCTTT
TRBV9	NA	TRBJ2-1	TRBD2	CASSSEGYSGSLVNEQFF	TGTGCCAGCAGCTCCGAGGGATATAGCGGGAGTTTGGTTAATGAGCAGTTCTTC
TRBV10-2	NA	TRBJ1-2	TRBD1	CASSEPGQGDYGYTF	TGCGCCAGCAGTGAGCCGGGACAGGGGGACTATGGCTACACCTTC
TRBV27	NA	TRBJ2-7	TRBD1	CASSGRLVDDHRGRLTYEQYF	TGTGCCAGTTCCGGACGGTTAGTCGACGACCACAGGGGTCGTCTTACCTACGAGCAGTACTTC
TRBV27	NA	TRBJ2-5	TRBD2	CASSLGGAGGQETQYF	TGTGCCAGCAGTTTAGGAGGGGCGGGGGGACAAGAGACCCAGTACTTC
TRBV11-2	few	TRBJ1-6	TRBD1	CASSFPTGGSPLHF	TGTGCCAGCAGCTTCCCGACAGGGGGGTCACCCCTCCACTTT
TRBV4-1	NA	TRBJ1-6	NA	CASSQLYSDSPLHF	TGCGCCAGCAGCCAGTTGTATTCGGATTCACCCCTCCACTTT